These 26 T cell receptor beta chains share one sample of origin, sequenced in a study of metastatic and nonmetastatic thyroid tumors. Thyroid surgery took place with no prior treatment in any patient. TCRdb reprocessed the PCR reads via MiXCR. The sample consists of approximately 35,000 clones, around 31% of them appearing once. The specimen was tumor tissue. These receptors all come from a female donor with papillary thyroid cancer or a benign thyroid nodule (not recorded which). Some clones in this sample may be carry-over from other donors' samples.

V usage is TRBV20-1 and J usage is TRBJ1-2, with a tentative D call TRBD1 (6 bases). CDR3 length: 16 amino acids. Germline V gives CDR1 DFQATT, CDR2 SNEGSKA (reference sequence). V dropped 2 bases and J dropped 7 bases, with 23 bases sitting between them. Written as DNA, the CDR3 is TGCAGTGCTAGATCCCTAGTAGGGGGGCACGTAAGTGGCTACACCTTC. This translates into CSARSLVGGHVSGYTF.

This clone showed up just a few times. V is TRBV29-1 and J is TRBJ2-1; 12 nucleotides align to TRBD2. From germline, CDR1 is SQVTM and CDR2 ANQGSEA. After removal of 5 bases from V and 7 bases from J, the junction contained 3 bases not matched to a gene. This CDR3 contains 13 residues. The CDR3 DNA is TGCAGCGTTTTCCTAGCGGGAGGGAATGAGCAGTTCTTC. Its translation: CSVFLAGGNEQFF.

This chain links TRBV20-1 with TRBJ1-5, with D tentatively TRBD1 (6 bases). Germline V gene sequence: CDR1 DFQATT, CDR2 SNEGSKA (reference sequence). This CDR3 region has 16 residues. Deletions cut 0 bases from V and 1 base from J, with 13 bases between. CDR3 region: CSARDEGTYSNQPQHF. The CDR3 DNA follows: TGCAGTGCTAGAGATGAGGGGACATACAGCAATCAGCCCCAGCATTTT.

In regard to this clone: A junction end diverges from the germline sequence, so it may reflect a read error. The same CDR3 is also encoded by other DNA sequences in this sample. The genes are TRBV6-7 and TRBJ2-7; 9 bases are shared with TRBD1. TRBV6-7 has ORF status, its function being uncertain. The CDR3 has 15 residues. The DNA of the CDR3 is TGTGCCAGTAGTTACGCCGGGACAGGGTACTACGAGCAGTACTTC. This translates into CASSYAGTGYYEQYF.

Only a few counts were recorded for this clone. An end of the junction does not agree with germline; a read error may underlie this. The chain employs TRBV6-5 and TRBJ2-3; a possible D gene is TRBD2 (5 bases). Germline assignment: CDR1 MNHEY and CDR2 SVGAGI. This CDR3 contains 17 residues. This CDR3 reads CASSYSTGLLSTDTQYF. The DNA for the CDR3 is TGCGCCAGCAGTTACTCGACCGGACTTTTATCAACAGATACGCAGTATTTT.

The table lists this clone with a few counts. V and J are TRBV6-2 or TRBV6-3 and TRBJ2-5; either TRBD1 or TRBD2 may supply D (5 bases each). CDR1 and CDR2 (germline): MNHEY, SVGEGT. V was pared by 2 bases and J by 2 bases, with 12 bases between. The CDR3 consists of 15 residues. CDR3 sequence reads: CASSYGGGWQETQYF. In nucleotides, the CDR3 is TGTGCCAGCAGTTACGGGGGTGGTTGGCAAGAGACCCAGTACTTC.

This clone was counted only a few times. The rearrangement joins TRBV6-5 to TRBJ2-7, with D unresolved. The CDR3 length is 13 residues. Trimming pared 2 bases from V and 4 bases from J, leaving 9 bases between. Germline V gene lookup returns CDR1 MNHEY and CDR2 SVGAGI. The CDR3 DNA reads TGTGCCAGCAGTTACCGGCAGATGTACGAGCAGTACTTC. Its protein is CASSYRQMYEQYF.

This clone has only a few counts. A much larger clone sits a single nucleotide away, making a read error possible. The chain is built from TRBV6-1 and TRBJ2-2, with 7 bases fitting TRBD1. This CDR3 is 15 amino acids long. CDR1 and CDR2 (germline): MNHNS, SASEGT. The CDR3 bases are TGTGCCGGCAGTTCAGGACAGGAGGACACCGGGGAGCTGTTTTTT. It encodes CAGSSGQEDTGELFF.

The chain links TRBV24-1 to TRBJ1-2; D is undetermined. The length of the CDR3 is 12 residues. Germline lookup yields CDR1 KGHDR and CDR2 SFDVKD. Trimming removed 10 bases from V and 4 bases from J, with 12 bases in between. The CDR3 protein is CATRGQTYGYTF. CDR3 bases: TGTGCCACTAGAGGGCAGACCTATGGCTACACCTTC.

The sample holds a few counts of this clone. This chain uses TRBV7-6 with TRBJ2-3; 8 nucleotides agree with TRBD2. V shed 1 base, J shed 5 bases, and the junction held 5 bases outside the gene matches. CDR1 is SGHVS, CDR2 FNYEAQ, per germline. This CDR3 region has 15 residues. Written as DNA, the CDR3 is TGTGCCAGCAGCTTAGGAGCGGGAGAGGGAGATACGCAGTATTTT. It yields the protein CASSLGAGEGDTQYF.

The V call is TRBV12-3 or TRBV12-4, the J call TRBJ1-6; D call uncertain. Between the trimmed V and J ends, which lost 6 bases and 8 bases, there was a span of 11 bases. This CDR3 has 13 amino acids. CDR3 sequence: CASSSGPHSPLHF. DNA for the CDR3: TGTGCCAGCAGCTCCGGGCCTCATTCACCCCTCCACTTT.

Only a few counts were recorded for this clone. V gene TRBV28 combines with J gene TRBJ1-5; D might be TRBD1 (5 bases). There are 17 residues in the CDR3. The V gene's germline CDR1 is MDHEN and CDR2 SYDVKM. Deletions cut 7 bases from V and 0 bases from J, with 19 bases between. CDR3 DNA: TGTGCCAGCAACGTACCCCAACAGGAGTATAGCAATCAGCCCCAGCATTTT. Its protein product is CASNVPQQEYSNQPQHF.

On this clone: The junction departs from germline at one end; a sequencing error may be responsible. The chain joins TRBV30 to TRBJ2-7, with 11 bases that match TRBD2. CDR3 length: 14 residues. The germline CDR1 and CDR2 sequences are GTSNPN and SVGIG (reference sequence). The CDR3 sequence is CAWGLAGGLYGQYF. CDR3 DNA: TGTGCCTGGGGCCTAGCGGGAGGTCTCTACGGGCAGTACTTC.

The V call is TRBV11-2, the J call TRBJ2-5; D unresolved. This CDR3 region has 12 residues. V lost 4 bases to trimming and J lost 5 bases, with 8 bases between them. Germline lookup yields CDR1 SGHAT and CDR2 FQNNGV. The CDR3 sequence: CASSSEAETQYF. CDR3 nucleotide sequence: TGTGCCAGCAGCTCAGAAGCGGAGACCCAGTACTTC.

Only a few counts were recorded for this clone. The chain has TRBV2 and TRBJ1-4; D is undetermined. V lost 6 bases and J lost 4, with 12 bases in between. The CDR3 covers 14 residues. Per germline, CDR1 SNHLY and CDR2 FYNNEI. The CDR3 bases are TGTGCCAGCAGGGACCCAAGAAGTAATGAAAAACTGTTTTTT. Encoded protein: CASRDPRSNEKLFF.

This chain uses TRBV18 with TRBJ2-7; D unresolved. From germline, CDR1 is KGHSH and CDR2 LQKENI. The CDR3 is 14 amino acids. Trimming took 3 bases from V and 2 from J, leaving 11 bases between them. CDR3 in amino acids: CASSPAVWAYEQYF. The CDR3 DNA is TGTGCCAGCTCACCCGCGGTTTGGGCCTACGAGCAGTACTTC.

The rearrangement joins TRBV6-1 to TRBJ1-2; 8 bases map to TRBD1. The CDR3 contains 19 residues. V was pared by 3 bases and J by 2 bases, with 17 bases of the junction left unmatched. Germline V gene sequence: CDR1 MNHNS, CDR2 SASEGT. DNA for the CDR3: TGTGCCAGCAGTGAGTTTTCTGGGACAGGCCCTTCTTCCAACTATGGCTACACCTTC. Translating gives CASSEFSGTGPSSNYGYTF.

This clone was counted a few times. The chain links TRBV28 to TRBJ1-2; 8 bases map to TRBD1. Per germline, CDR1 MDHEN and CDR2 SYDVKM. The trim removed 2 bases at V and 2 bases at J, leaving 7 bases unmatched. The CDR3 sequence is 16 residues long. CDR3 amino acids: CASSLGGAGGNYGYTF. CDR3 bases: TGTGCCAGCAGTTTAGGGGGGGCAGGGGGCAACTATGGCTACACCTTC.

This clone was seen more than once but under ten times. The chain recombines TRBV28 with TRBJ1-5; unclear D gene. The V end lost 3 bases, the J end lost 5 bases, and 5 bases lay between the germline ends. This CDR3 region has 12 residues. Germline V CDR1 and CDR2: MDHEN, SYDVKM. CDR3 sequence: CASSFRDQPQHF. The CDR3 DNA reads as TGTGCCAGCAGTTTTCGGGATCAGCCCCAGCATTTT. The complete variable domain, with remaining parts taken from reference TRBV28 and TRBJ1-5, reads DVKVTQSSRYLVKRTGEKVFLECVQDMDHENMFWYRQDPGLGLRLIYFSYDVKMKEKGDIPEGYSVSREKKERFSLILESASTNQTSMYLCASSFRDQPQHFGDGTRLSIL.

This clone has just a few counts. The chain carries TRBV2 and TRBJ2-3; D may be TRBD2 (6 bases). The ends were cut back, 4 bases at V and 2 bases at J, with 13 bases in the middle. The CDR3 sequence is 15 residues long. Germline CDR1 SNHLY, CDR2 FYNNEI. CDR3 DNA sequence: TGTGCCAGCAGTGCCATAGGAGGGTCCACAGATACGCAGTATTTT. Amino acids: CASSAIGGSTDTQYF.

The chain is built from TRBV18 and TRBJ2-7; the match to TRBD1 covers 8 bases. Germline V gene sequence: CDR1 KGHSH, CDR2 LQKENI. This CDR3 is 13 amino acids long. Unmatched junction bases numbered 4, after V lost 6 bases and J lost 3 bases. CDR3 amino acids: CASSHGQGYEQYF. The CDR3 DNA sequence: TGTGCCAGCTCCCACGGACAGGGCTACGAGCAGTACTTC.

The chain is built from TRBV9 and TRBJ2-1; a weak D match, TRBD2 (5 bases). V was clipped by 0 bases and J by 3 bases, with 10 bases between them. Germline CDR1 is SGDLS and CDR2 is YYNGEE. The CDR3 is 15 residues long. The CDR3 nucleotides read TGTGCCAGCAGCGTAGTACTAGTAGTCTACAATGAGCAGTTCTTC. Translation: CASSVVLVVYNEQFF.

In this sample, this clone turned up a few times. CDR3 region: CASRSGPGNSPLHF. DNA of the CDR3: TGTGCCAGCAGGTCGGGCCCCGGGAATTCACCCCTCCACTTT. The V and J genes are TRBV6-1 and TRBJ1-6; D is unresolved. This CDR3 has 14 residues. V was trimmed by 6 bases and J by 7 bases, leaving 13 bases between them. The germline CDR1 and CDR2 sequences are MNHNS and SASEGT.

This clone occurred a few times. This chain joins TRBV28 and TRBJ2-7, with TRBD2 as a possible D gene (5 bases). The CDR3 is 12 residues long. The V end lost 7 bases, the J end lost 3 bases, and 10 bases lay between the germline ends. CDR1 and CDR2 from the germline V gene are MDHEN and SYDVKM. CDR3 in DNA: TGTGCCAGCACAAGAGGGAACTACGAGCAGTACTTC. Protein sequence: CASTRGNYEQYF.

This clone was observed a few times. The CDR3, as DNA: TGCAGTGCTAGAACTATCGGGGGGCCTGAAGCTTTCTTT. Translated, it gives CSARTIGGPEAFF. The chain employs TRBV20-1 and TRBJ1-1, with D perhaps matching TRBD1 (6 bases). The germline V and J ends were trimmed by 2 bases and 6 bases, with 13 bases remaining between them. The CDR3 loop spans 13 amino acids. The germline gives CDR1 DFQATT, CDR2 SNEGSKA (reference sequence).

In this sample, this clone turned up a few times. The V gene is TRBV6-1, the J gene TRBJ2-3, with TRBD2 matching over 8 bases. The V and J ends lost 4 bases and 2 bases, in that order; junction bases with no gene match: 8. This CDR3 has 16 residues. Germline CDR1 is MNHNS and CDR2 is SASEGT. The CDR3 loop is CASSVDGRAPTDTQYF. For the CDR3, the DNA is TGTGCCAGCAGTGTAGACGGGAGGGCCCCCACAGATACGCAGTATTTT.